This TCR beta chain was identified in a study of shared clonotypes between healthy human individuals. Findings and caveats of the study: When naive CD4 clonotypes were compared across several donors, about 4.8% were shared.

Researchers divided each subset's genomic DNA evenly across several immunoSEQ plates. Measured with immunoSEQ multiplex PCR; TCRdb has only the in-frame clones, and not every one. The sample yields approximately 940,000 clones, around 80% seen once. Donors were Caucasian adults residing in Nashville, Tennessee, USA. As for this clone: The antigen is unknown.

After removal of 4 bases from V and 5 bases from J, the junction contained 13 bases not matched to a gene. CDR3 length: 16 amino acids. The germline V gene has CDR1 MNHNS and CDR2 SASEGT. Sequenced sample: memory CD4+ T cells sorted from blood. Subset indicated: CD45RA-negative fraction. J is TRBJ2-5 and V is TRBV6-1; 7 bases are a match to TRBD1. The clonotype comes from a man younger than 30 in good health. The CDR3 region is CASSGFVTGAQETQYF. Written as DNA, the CDR3 is TGTGCCAGCAGTGGGTTCGTAACAGGGGCGCAGGAGACCCAGTACTTC.